The T cell receptor (beta chain) described here comes from a study of T cells expressing NK-cell markers (dated by TCRdb to the early 2020s). The study in broad terms: Three sorted T-cell subsets (CD3+CD56+NKG2C+, CD3+CD56+NKG2C- and CD3+CD56-NKG2C+) from under 10 donors had their TCR beta-chain repertoires profiled. Libraries were sequenced as 2 x 150 bp reads on Illumina HiSeq 2000/2500, MiSeq or NextSeq. Seven of the eight sequenced donors were HCMV-seropositive and one was HCMV-seronegative. Randomly selected healthy volunteers, three men and five women, were used as the eight sequenced donors.

Remarks on this clonotype: The antigen it recognizes is unknown.

The paper's findings and limits, for the study overall: Those dominant clonotypes were again the most abundant among CD3+CD56-NKG2C+ cells in several donors, at about 25-60.1%. In a handful of donors, the dominant CD3+CD56+NKG2C+ clonotypes were found to rank among the top 10 CD8+ clonotypes and to make up roughly 1.0-7.5% of CD8+ T cells. Whether the expanded NKG2C-expressing T cell clones were specific for HCMV antigens remained unclear.

Sequenced using an Illumina HiSeq 2000. 5'RACE template switching, by which a universal primer site and unique molecular identifiers were added, was used to make TCR beta cDNA libraries. cDNA synthesis was primed from the TCR beta constant segment and was followed by two successive PCR amplification steps. Under the source paper's analysis protocol: MIGEC was used to demultiplex reads and group the reads by UMI, and MiTCR was used to assemble and quantify clonotypes. To exclude erroneous sequences, only TCR cDNA sequences supported by at least two reads were retained. The tcR package was used for downstream repertoire analysis, and clonotypes were matched across fractions by CDR3 nucleotide sequence plus V segment. VDJmatch was used to annotate antigen specificity against VDJdb, with one amino acid substitution allowed in CDR3. TCRdb reprocessed the sequencing reads and holds a single record per CDR3 protein sequence, with no DNA. For this entry, the V and J calls and clone size follow TCRdb and not the study's own pipeline. For this sample, the table gives roughly 390,000 distinct CDR3 sequences. Clones ranked in the top ten supply 9.5% to 12% of the sample.

Based on the germline V gene, the CDR1 and CDR2 sequences are SGHRS and YFSETQ. The CDR3 runs 16 amino acids, cysteine and phenylalanine included. No DNA sequence was recorded. A commercial ELISA kit detecting HCMV-specific IgG in serum was used to determine HCMV serostatus. Peripheral blood mononuclear cells were isolated from blood by Ficoll density gradient centrifugation. Specimen: blood T cells: a sorted CD56 or NKG2C T cell subset, CD4+ or CD8+ T cells, or bulk PBMC T cells (not recorded which). The receptor was derived from a woman in her forties or fifties in good health. Donor details come from another sample of the same person, matched by shared clones. The chain joins TRBV5-1 to TRBJ2-7; TCRdb proposes TRBD1, but this gene call is untestable without DNA. The CDR3 amino acid sequence is: CASSDRRAGGIYEQYF.